These 23 T cell receptor beta chains share one sample of origin, sequenced in a study of T cells in Graves' hyperthyroidism and ophthalmopathy. The CDR3 regions of TCR beta were amplified from RNA transcripts. An initial round of RT-PCR targeting the TCR CDR3 relied on the HTBI primer set. TCRdb re-analysed the multiplex PCR reads in MiXCR, keeping a single row per CDR3 protein. The table shows around 420,000 distinct CDR3 sequences, with 12% to 15% occurring only once. Sequencing was carried out using blood. These receptors originate from a woman aged 18 to 35 with Graves' hyperthyroidism.

This clonotype was detected once. This rearrangement joins TRBV6-2 or TRBV6-3 to TRBJ2-2, with a tentative D call TRBD2 (6 bases). Per the germline V gene, CDR1 is MNHEY and CDR2 is SVGEGT. The CDR3 consists of 17 residues. V gave up 2 bases and J gave up 2 bases, with 15 bases separating them. The CDR3 reads CASSYPSEGINTGELFF. In nucleotides, the CDR3 is TGTGCCAGCAGTTACCCTTCGGAGGGAATAAACACCGGGGAGCTGTTTTTT.

As to this clonotype: A much larger clone differs from this one at a single base, so this may be a read error. The chain is built from TRBV27 and TRBJ2-1, with 7 nucleotides matching TRBD2. The CDR3 totals 16 residues. Germline lookup yields CDR1 MNHEY and CDR2 SMNVEV (reference sequence). CDR3 region: CASSLWAGDSYNERFF. As DNA, the CDR3 is TGTGCCAGCAGTTTATGGGCGGGAGACTCCTACAATGAGCGGTTCTTC.

The chain employs TRBV5-1 and TRBJ2-7, with no clear D. This CDR3 contains 14 residues. The germline V and J ends were trimmed by 3 bases and 0 bases, with 10 bases remaining between them. CDR1 SGHRS and CDR2 YFSETQ come from the germline V gene. The CDR3 protein is CASSSGSYSYEQYF. Written as DNA, the CDR3 is TGCGCCAGCAGCTCCGGATCTTACTCCTACGAGCAGTACTTC.

This clonotype came up many times. This sequence joins TRBV29-1 and TRBJ2-7; TRBD1 might be the D (5 bases). The CDR3 covers 12 residues. V was pared by 4 bases and J by 5 bases, with 12 bases between. CDR1 is SQVTM and CDR2 is ANQGSEA in the germline V gene. The CDR3 loop reads CSVVAGIDEQYF. The CDR3 coding sequence is TGCAGCGTTGTGGCAGGGATCGACGAGCAGTACTTC.

This clonotype has ten or more counts. The chain recombines TRBV7-9 with TRBJ1-1, with no clear D. Per germline, CDR1 SEHNR and CDR2 FQNEAQ (reference sequence). V lost 6 bases and J 6 bases, leaving 14 bases between the germline ends. This CDR3 has 13 residues. CDR3 sequence: CASSSRLGAEAFF. For the CDR3, the DNA is TGTGCCAGCAGTTCTAGATTGGGCGCTGAAGCTTTCTTT.

This clonotype was recorded a few times. The chain links TRBV27 to TRBJ1-2; the match to TRBD1 covers 7 bases. V was pared by 4 bases and J by 7 bases, with 9 bases of the junction left unmatched. Germline V gene lookup returns CDR1 MNHEY and CDR2 SMNVEV (reference sequence). The length of the CDR3 is 14 residues. CDR3: CASSSHDREPGYTF. Here the CDR3 DNA reads TGTGCCAGCAGTTCCCACGACAGGGAGCCTGGCTACACCTTC.

There are a few counts of this clonotype. This chain connects TRBV11-2 to TRBJ2-2; D gene ambiguous. This CDR3 has 14 amino acids. Trimming removed 0 bases from V and 5 bases from J, with 7 bases in between. Germline values: CDR1 SGHAT, CDR2 FQNNGV. The CDR3 region is CASSLDLGTGELFF. The CDR3 DNA follows: TGTGCCAGCAGCTTAGATCTTGGTACCGGGGAGCTGTTTTTT.

There are a few counts of this clonotype. This sequence joins TRBV10-3 and TRBJ2-3; 12 bases map to TRBD1. CDR3 length: 20 amino acids. Germline assignment: CDR1 ENHRY and CDR2 SYGVKD. After removal of 0 bases from V and 6 bases from J, the junction contained 16 bases not matched to a gene. DNA for the CDR3: TGTGCCATCAGTGAGTCCTCGAATCTCCCGGGACAGGGGGCTGCTGATACGCAGTATTTT. It is translated as CAISESSNLPGQGAADTQYF.

The sample holds many counts of this clonotype. The J gene is TRBJ2-7, the V gene TRBV15; 9 nucleotides align to TRBD1. The CDR3 loop spans 15 amino acids. V dropped 3 bases and J dropped 0; count of bases not matched to a gene: 3. The germline V gene encodes CDR1 LNHNV and CDR2 YYDKDF (reference sequence). CDR3 residues: CATSRGQGLSYEQYF. CDR3 coding DNA: TGTGCCACCAGCAGGGGACAGGGCCTCTCCTACGAGCAGTACTTC.

This clonotype was counted ten times or more. V usage is TRBV20-1 and J usage is TRBJ1-1, with D unclear. The length of the CDR3 is 12 residues. Germline assignment: CDR1 DFQATT and CDR2 SNEGSKA (reference sequence). V lost 6 bases to trimming and J lost 0 bases, with 8 bases between them. The CDR3 loop reads CSASKMNTEAFF. CDR3 in DNA: TGCAGTGCCTCCAAGATGAACACTGAAGCTTTCTTT.

This clonotype occurred many times. The chain is built from TRBV12-3 or TRBV12-4 and TRBJ1-4, with D hard to call. The CDR3 consists of 15 residues. Trimming cost V 6 bases and J 7 bases, with 18 bases left between them. CDR3 coding DNA: TGTGCCAGCAGATCCGAATCTCGACGGGGTGAAAAACTGTTTTTT. This translates into CASRSESRRGEKLFF.

This clonotype has only a few counts. This chain uses TRBV3-1 with TRBJ2-7, with D possibly matching TRBD2 (6 bases). The CDR3 loop spans 17 amino acids. Germline CDR1 LGHDT, CDR2 YNNKEL (reference sequence). V gave up 2 bases and J gave up 0 bases, with 17 bases separating them. The chain's CDR3 is CASSQISGTASSYEQYF. CDR3 DNA sequence: TGTGCCAGCAGCCAAATATCCGGGACTGCCAGCTCCTACGAGCAGTACTTC.

The rearrangement links TRBV2 to TRBJ2-7, with 10 bases that match TRBD2. The germline CDR1 and CDR2 sequences are SNHLY and FYNNEI. The V gene end was trimmed by 6 bases and the J gene end by 4 bases; junction bases not matched to a gene: 0. The CDR3 has 12 amino acids. CDR3 in amino acids: CASRLAGYEQYF. The CDR3 DNA sequence: TGTGCCAGCAGACTAGCGGGATACGAGCAGTACTTC.

This clonotype has at least ten counts. The CDR3 sequence: CASSFSGMNTEAFF. Here the CDR3 DNA reads TGTGCCAGCAGTTTCAGCGGGATGAACACTGAAGCTTTCTTT. The genes are TRBV28 and TRBJ1-1, with unresolved D. Germline CDR1 is MDHEN and CDR2 is SYDVKM. Trimming took off 3 bases at V and 0 bases at J, with 8 bases between the two ends. This CDR3 region has 14 residues.

Worth noting for this clonotype: With a much larger clone just one base away, this may be a read error. J is TRBJ2-7 and V is TRBV9; D is perhaps TRBD2 (5 bases). This CDR3 region has 14 residues. V lost 0 bases and J 0 bases, leaving 7 bases between the germline ends. Germline CDR1 is SGDLS and CDR2 is YYNGEE. Here the CDR3 DNA reads TGTGCCAGCAGCGTAGACGGGGACTCCTACGAGCAGTACTTC. Protein sequence: CASSVDGDSYEQYF.

This clonotype showed up just once. CDR3 DNA: TGTGCCAGCAGCTTACCACGCACAGATACGCAGTATTTT. This sequence encodes CASSLPRTDTQYF. The rearrangement uses TRBV13 and TRBJ2-3, with unresolved D. The CDR3 is made up of 13 amino acids. Trimming stripped 2 bases from V and 1 base from J, with 4 bases between. Germline CDR1 is PRHDT and CDR2 is FYEKMQ (reference sequence). Full variable domain (outside the CDR3, taken from reference TRBV13 and TRBJ2-3): AAGVIQSPRHLIKEKRETATLKCYPIPRHDTVYWYQQGPGQDPQFLISFYEKMQSDKGSIPDRFSAQQFSDYHSELNMSSLELGDSALYFCASSLPRTDTQYFGPGTRLTVL.

This clonotype was counted only a few times. A much more abundant neighbour one base away suggests this may be a read error. The chain is built from TRBV20-1 and TRBJ1-1, with a tentative D call TRBD1 (5 bases). Trimming removed 6 bases at V and 0 bases at J, with 14 bases between. CDR1 and CDR2 from the germline V gene are DFQATT and SNEGSKA (reference sequence). The length of the CDR3 is 14 residues. In DNA, the CDR3 is TGCAGTGCCCCACAGGAGTTATTGAACACTGAAGCTTTCTTT. As protein: CSAPQELLNTEAFF.

This clonotype was counted only a few times. This rearrangement joins TRBV29-1 to TRBJ2-4, with D possibly called TRBD1 or TRBD2 (6 bases each). V lost 1 base to trimming and J lost 5 bases, with 9 bases between them. Germline CDR1 and CDR2: SQVTM and ANQGSEA. The CDR3 is 13 residues long. The CDR3 reads CSVEAGGENIQYF. Here the CDR3 DNA reads TGCAGCGTTGAAGCCGGGGGCGAAAACATTCAGTACTTC.

This clonotype was counted many times. V gene TRBV28 combines with J gene TRBJ1-2; D is possibly TRBD1 (5 bases). In germline, CDR1 is MDHEN, CDR2 SYDVKM. The CDR3 loop spans 16 amino acids. Trimming stripped 8 bases from V and 4 bases from J, with 23 bases between. The CDR3 nucleotides read TGTGCCAGCCGACTCTACGCGGGGGTTGGTGCCTATGGCTACACCTTC. As protein: CASRLYAGVGAYGYTF.

A few counts support this clonotype. The chain links TRBV10-1 to TRBJ1-4; no definite D call. Trimming left V 3 bases short and J 0 bases short, with 8 bases between. Germline-derived CDR1 and CDR2 are WNHNN and SYGVQD (reference sequence). This CDR3 contains 15 residues. The CDR3 loop reads CASSDSSATNEKLFF. The CDR3, as DNA: TGCGCCAGCAGTGACAGCAGCGCAACTAATGAAAAACTGTTTTTT.

The chain carries TRBV5-1 and TRBJ2-5, with D possibly TRBD2 on 6 matching bases. The CDR3 is made up of 16 amino acids. Germline V gives CDR1 SGHRS, CDR2 YFSETQ. Trimming removed 3 bases at V and 4 bases at J, with 19 bases between. Here the CDR3 reads CASSWGTQLLSETQYF. In DNA form, the CDR3 reads TGCGCCAGCAGCTGGGGGACTCAACTACTCTCAGAGACCCAGTACTTC.

This clonotype showed up many times. This sequence joins TRBV6-2 or TRBV6-3 and TRBJ2-7; perhaps TRBD1 as D (6 bases). Trimming shortened V by 7 bases and J by 0 bases, and 10 bases separated the two germline ends. The CDR3 has 13 residues. The germline CDR1 and CDR2 sequences are MNHEY and SVGEGT. Written as DNA, the CDR3 is TGTGCCAGCATCCAGGGGTCCTCCTACGAGCAGTACTTC. Encoded protein: CASIQGSSYEQYF.

V gene TRBV27 combines with J gene TRBJ2-1; TRBD2 might be the D (6 bases). CDR3 length: 18 residues. Germline values: CDR1 MNHEY, CDR2 SMNVEV (reference sequence). Trimming left V 5 bases short and J 0 bases short, with 20 bases between. The CDR3 is CASSPKSHGSISYNEQFF. The CDR3 nucleotides are TGTGCCAGCAGTCCCAAGTCTCACGGGAGTATCTCCTACAATGAGCAGTTCTTC.